This TCR beta chain was profiled in a study of regulatory T cells in long-lasting Graves disease. Regarding time point: newly diagnosed GD, antithyroid drugs for less than 3 months. The TCR library used RNA extracted from PBMCs. Arm-PCR of CDR3 regions with iRepertoire HTBI primers generated TCR beta libraries. Via MiXCR, TCRdb re-called the multiplex PCR reads, giving one row per CDR3 protein. This sample carries 450,000 to 500,000 distinct CDR3 sequences, 15% to 20% of them seen once, and the ten largest clones take approximately 12%. The sample was also linked to a second study, of T cells in Graves' hyperthyroidism and ophthalmopathy. According to that study: An initial round of RT-PCR targeting the TCR CDR3 relied on the HTBI primer set. The model identified upcoming ophthalmopathy a median around 6 months ahead of onset.

The sequence was obtained from a man in his forties or fifties with Graves disease. Sample: peripheral blood mononuclear cells (PBMCs), taken at new diagnosis, from a patient treated with antithyroid drugs.

In nucleotides, the CDR3 is TGTGCCAGCAGCTTGGCCGGGAAAGGGAACCATCAGCCCCAGCATTTT. Translation gives CASSLAGKGNHQPQHF. J is TRBJ1-5 and V is TRBV5-6; D gene unclear. CDR3 length: 16 residues. The V gene lost 0 bases and the J gene lost 5 bases, with 15 bases spanning the gap. The germline CDR1 and CDR2 sequences are SGHDT and YYEEEE.